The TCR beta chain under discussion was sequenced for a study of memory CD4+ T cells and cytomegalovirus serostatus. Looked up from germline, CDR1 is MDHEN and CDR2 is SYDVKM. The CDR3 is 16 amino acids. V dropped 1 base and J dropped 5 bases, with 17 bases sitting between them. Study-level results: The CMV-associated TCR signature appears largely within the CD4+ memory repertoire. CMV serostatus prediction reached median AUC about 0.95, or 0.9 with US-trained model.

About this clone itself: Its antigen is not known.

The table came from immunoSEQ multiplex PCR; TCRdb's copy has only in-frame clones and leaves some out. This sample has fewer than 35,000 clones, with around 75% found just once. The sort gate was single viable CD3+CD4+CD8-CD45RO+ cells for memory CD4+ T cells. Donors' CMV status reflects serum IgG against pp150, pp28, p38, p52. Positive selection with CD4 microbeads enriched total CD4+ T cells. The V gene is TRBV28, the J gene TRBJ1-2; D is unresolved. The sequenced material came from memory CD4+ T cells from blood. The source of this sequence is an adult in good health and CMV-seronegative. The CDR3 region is CASSLYETTLIYGYTF. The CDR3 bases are TGTGCCAGCAGTTTATATGAGACTACCCTAATATATGGCTACACCTTC.